Described below is a single T cell receptor (beta chain) sequence and its context. The target antigen is unknown. The sample originates from a study of blood T cells in healthy people across ages. Overall study findings and caveats: TCR beta diversity, measured per million T cells, fell in a roughly linear way with age.

Using a J-beta primer mix together with a sample-barcoded 5' primer, a second PCR was run for roughly 7 to 12 cycles. Via MiXCR, TCRdb re-called the 5' RACE reads, giving one row per CDR3 protein. The profile shows some 1.8 million distinct CDR3 sequences, about two fifths of them singletons. Sequenced input: blood. This clonotype was obtained from a human donor in good health.

CDR3 DNA sequence: TGCAGTGCTAGAGGCAGGCTGTCCACAGATACGCAGTATTTT. Its translation is CSARGRLSTDTQYF. The chain couples TRBV20-1 to TRBJ2-3; D gene ambiguous. Trimming took off 1 base at V and 2 bases at J, with 10 bases between the two ends. Germline assignment: CDR1 DFQATT and CDR2 SNEGSKA (reference sequence). The CDR3 extends over 14 amino acids.